This is a list of T cell receptor beta chains from one sample in a study of post-analysis software for immune sequencing data. TCRdb analysed the PCR reads with MiXCR anew, one entry per CDR3 protein. The sample lists 650,000 to 900,000 distinct CDR3 sequences, 35% to 55% occurring once. Material for sequencing was blood. All receptors derive from a girl aged 10-17 years with multiple sclerosis. Both conserved end residues are part of each CDR3. The D gene is left open where the match is weak. A row's size may be missing; if present it is once, few, many or a size class.

cdr3_nt cdr3_aa v_call cdr3_length j_call d_call clone_size
TGTGCCAGCAGTGAGAGAGGAGGGGGCGCGGGAAATGAGCAGTTCTTC CASSERGGGAGNEQFF TRBV27 16 TRBJ2-1 NA few
TGTGCCAGCAGCACAAGCGGGTCCCCTGGTTACGAGCAGTACTTC CASSTSGSPGYEQYF TRBV11-1 15 TRBJ2-7 NA few
TGTGCCAGCAGCTGGGGGAGCTTGGGAGATGGCTACACCTTC CASSWGSLGDGYTF TRBV7-2 14 TRBJ1-2 NA NA
TGTGCCAGCAGTTACACGGAGGGACTAGCGGGGACGGATACGCAGTATTTT CASSYTEGLAGTDTQYF TRBV4-2 17 TRBJ2-3 TRBD2 once
TGTGCCAGCAGTTACGAGGGTAGCGGGCACAATGAGCAGTTCTTC CASSYEGSGHNEQFF TRBV6-5 15 TRBJ2-1 TRBD2 NA
TGTGCTAGTGGGACGGAGGAGACCCAGTACTTC CASGTEETQYF TRBV12-5 11 TRBJ2-5 NA few
TGTGCCTGGAGTGCACGGGGTCACGAGCAGTACTTC CAWSARGHEQYF TRBV30 12 TRBJ2-7 NA NA
TGCAGTGCTGATACGGGCACTGAAGCTTTCTTT CSADTGTEAFF TRBV20-1 11 TRBJ1-1 NA NA
TGTGCCAGCTCAGCCCATCGGCTACAAGAGACCCAGTACTTC CASSAHRLQETQYF TRBV18 14 TRBJ2-5 NA NA
TGCAGCGCCGTAGCGGGGACCTCCTACGAGCAGTACTTC CSAVAGTSYEQYF TRBV20-1 13 TRBJ2-7 TRBD2 many
TGTGCCAGCAGCGGAGTAGGGGTTGAATACGAGCAGTACTTC CASSGVGVEYEQYF TRBV5-6 14 TRBJ2-7 NA NA
TGTGCCAGCACAACAGTAGCCTACGAGCAGTACTTC CASTTVAYEQYF TRBV6-1 12 TRBJ2-7 NA NA
TGTGCCAGCAGCTTAAATGGACTAGCGGGGGTAGAGCAGTTCTTC CASSLNGLAGVEQFF TRBV7-3 15 TRBJ2-1 TRBD2 few
TGTGCCAGCAGGGACACAGGGGGCTTGGGAGAGACCCAGTACTTC CASRDTGGLGETQYF TRBV12-3/TRBV12-4 15 TRBJ2-5 TRBD1 NA
TGCAGCGGGGGCCAAGAGACCCAGTACTTC CSGGQETQYF TRBV29-1 10 TRBJ2-5 NA NA
TGCAGTGCTAGAGCGCTAGCGGGGGACACAGATACGCAGTATTTT CSARALAGDTDTQYF TRBV20-1 15 TRBJ2-3 TRBD2 few
TGTGCCAGCAGTTACCGTGGGACTAGCGGGGGGCCGGAGCAGTTCTTC CASSYRGTSGGPEQFF TRBV6-6 16 TRBJ2-1 TRBD2 few
TGTGCCAGCAGTGCCCGCATGAACTATGGCTACACCTTC CASSARMNYGYTF TRBV25-1 13 TRBJ1-2 NA NA
TGTGCCAGCAGCTTACGACTAGCGGGAGGCTACACCTACAATGAGCAGTTCTTC CASSLRLAGGYTYNEQFF TRBV7-9 18 TRBJ2-1 TRBD2 NA
TGCAGTGCTAGCATGGGGGGGACAGATACGCAGTATTTT CSASMGGTDTQYF TRBV20-1 13 TRBJ2-3 TRBD2 NA
TGTGCCAGCAGAAAGGGACTAGCGGGAGGCAATGAGCAGTTCTTC CASRKGLAGGNEQFF TRBV6-2/TRBV6-3 15 TRBJ2-1 TRBD2 NA
TGTGCCAGCAGCCAAGAATCCCGGAGTTACAATGAGCAGTTCTTC CASSQESRSYNEQFF TRBV3-1 15 TRBJ2-1 NA NA
TGTGCCAGCAGTCTTGTGGGTGGCTACACCTTC CASSLVGGYTF TRBV12-3/TRBV12-4 11 TRBJ1-2 NA NA
TGTGCCAGCAGCCACCCCGGGACTAGCGGGAGGGATGAGACCCAGTACTTC CASSHPGTSGRDETQYF TRBV11-2 17 TRBJ2-5 TRBD2 NA
TGCAGCCTTTACAGCGCGGACACCGGGGAGCTGTTTTTT CSLYSADTGELFF TRBV29-1 13 TRBJ2-2 NA few
TGTGCCATCGGGAGGGCCCCCTACAATGAGCAGTTCTTC CAIGRAPYNEQFF TRBV28 13 TRBJ2-1 TRBD2 few
TGTGCCAGCAGTGAATATAGGGAGGGAGCCAAAAACATTCAGTACTTC CASSEYREGAKNIQYF TRBV6-1 16 TRBJ2-4 TRBD2 NA
TGTGCCAGCAGCTTAGTGGAGGGGTGGGCCCAGTACTTC CASSLVEGWAQYF TRBV7-9 13 TRBJ2-5 NA few
TGTGCCAGCAGCACCTCCCCGACTAGCGGGAGTGAGAAGCAGTACTTC CASSTSPTSGSEKQYF TRBV9 16 TRBJ2-7 TRBD2 NA
TGTGCCAGCAGCAACCCAGCAGGAGAGACCCAGTACTTC CASSNPAGETQYF TRBV13 13 TRBJ2-5 NA NA
TGTGCCAGCAGTGAGGGGACGTTTGGCTACACCTTC CASSEGTFGYTF TRBV25-1 12 TRBJ1-2 NA few
TGTGCCAGCAGCGTACGGGGAGAAAACTACAATGAGCAGTTCTTC CASSVRGENYNEQFF TRBV9 15 TRBJ2-1 NA NA
TGTGCCAGCCAAGACGGGACTAGAGACACCGGGGAGCTGTTTTTT CASQDGTRDTGELFF TRBV9 15 TRBJ2-2 TRBD2 few
TGTGCCAGCAGTCCCCCGGGACTAGCGGGAGTTGAGCAGTTCTTC CASSPPGLAGVEQFF TRBV12-3/TRBV12-4 15 TRBJ2-1 TRBD2 NA
TGCGCCAGCAGCTTCTTCCCCGGGACAGGTCGCTCCTACGAGCAGTACTTC CASSFFPGTGRSYEQYF TRBV5-1 17 TRBJ2-7 TRBD1 many
TGTGCCAGCAGTTACTCCTCGACTAGACCAGATACGCAGTATTTT CASSYSSTRPDTQYF TRBV6-5 15 TRBJ2-3 NA NA
TGTGCCAGCAGCTTAACAGGACTAGCGGCCTACGAGCAGTACTTC CASSLTGLAAYEQYF TRBV7-3 15 TRBJ2-7 TRBD2 NA
TGTGCCAGCTCACCAAGGACTAGCGGGAGAACGGGAGAGCAGTACTTC CASSPRTSGRTGEQYF TRBV18 16 TRBJ2-7 TRBD2 NA
TGTGCCAGCAGCCGGGACTTTAGGCATGAGCAGTTCTTC CASSRDFRHEQFF TRBV6-5 13 TRBJ2-1 NA NA
TGTGCCAGCAGTGTTGGGGGTAACTATGGCTACACCTTC CASSVGGNYGYTF TRBV9 13 TRBJ1-2 NA many
TGTGCCAGCAGCCAGGGATTGTTGCCAGGTGGGACAGATACGCAGTATTTT CASSQGLLPGGTDTQYF TRBV4-2 17 TRBJ2-3 NA few
TGTGCCGCGGGGACAGCAAGCGAGCAGTACTTC CAAGTASEQYF TRBV24-1 11 TRBJ2-7 NA NA
TGTGCCAGCAGTTACCAGGACTATGGCTACACCTTC CASSYQDYGYTF TRBV6-6 12 TRBJ1-2 NA NA
TGTGCCAGCAGCCCCCAGTGGACAGAGAATTCACCCCTCCACTTT CASSPQWTENSPLHF TRBV7-2 15 TRBJ1-6 NA few
TGTGCCTGGAGTCTGGGACAGGGATCGGCCGAGCAGTACTTC CAWSLGQGSAEQYF TRBV30 14 TRBJ2-7 TRBD1 NA
TGTGCCAGCAGCCCTCCACCGGGGACAGGCAATGAGCAGTTCTTC CASSPPPGTGNEQFF TRBV9 15 TRBJ2-1 TRBD1 few
TGTGCCATCAAGGCAGGTATCAACGAGCAGTACTTC CAIKAGINEQYF TRBV10-3 12 TRBJ2-7 NA NA
TGCGCCAGCAGCTTGGCCTGGGGTTCAGGCGAGACCCAGTACTTC CASSLAWGSGETQYF TRBV5-1 15 TRBJ2-5 NA NA
TGTGCCAGCAGCCCGGGACTAGCGGGAGTGAGAGATACGCAGTATTTT CASSPGLAGVRDTQYF TRBV6-2/TRBV6-3 16 TRBJ2-3 TRBD2 NA
TGTGCCAGCAGCGCCTTTGGGCGATACAGTAGTACGCAGTATTTT CASSAFGRYSSTQYF TRBV6-2/TRBV6-3 15 TRBJ2-3 NA once
TGCGCCAGCAGCCAGACAGGGGGAGAAGGCTACACCTTC CASSQTGGEGYTF TRBV4-3 13 TRBJ1-2 TRBD1 few
TGTGCCAGCAGCTTAGAACTAGCGCTTGGCTACGAGCAGTACTTC CASSLELALGYEQYF TRBV7-2 15 TRBJ2-7 TRBD2 NA
TGTGCCAGCAGCGAAGGGGTCAGCCTTACGGGCGAGCAGTACTTC CASSEGVSLTGEQYF TRBV9 15 TRBJ2-7 NA NA